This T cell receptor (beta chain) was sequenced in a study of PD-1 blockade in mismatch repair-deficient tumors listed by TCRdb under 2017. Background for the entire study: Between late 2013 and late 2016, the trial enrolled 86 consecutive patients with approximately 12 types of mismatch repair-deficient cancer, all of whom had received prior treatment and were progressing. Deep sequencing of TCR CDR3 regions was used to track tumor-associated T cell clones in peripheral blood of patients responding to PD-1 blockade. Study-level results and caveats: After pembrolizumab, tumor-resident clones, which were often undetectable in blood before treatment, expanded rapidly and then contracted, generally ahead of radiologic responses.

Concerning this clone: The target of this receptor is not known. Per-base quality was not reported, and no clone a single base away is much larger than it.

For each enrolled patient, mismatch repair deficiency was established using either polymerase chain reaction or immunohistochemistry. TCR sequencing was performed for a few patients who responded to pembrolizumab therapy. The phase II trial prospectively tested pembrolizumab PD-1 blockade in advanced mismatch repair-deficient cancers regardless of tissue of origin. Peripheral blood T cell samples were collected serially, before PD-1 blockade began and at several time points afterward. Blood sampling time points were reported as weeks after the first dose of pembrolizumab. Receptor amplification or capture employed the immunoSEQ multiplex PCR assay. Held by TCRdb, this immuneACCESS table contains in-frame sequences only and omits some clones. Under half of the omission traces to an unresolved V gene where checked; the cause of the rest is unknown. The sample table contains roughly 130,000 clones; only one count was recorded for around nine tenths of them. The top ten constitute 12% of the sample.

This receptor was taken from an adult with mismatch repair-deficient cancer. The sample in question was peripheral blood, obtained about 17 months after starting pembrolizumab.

The CDR3 protein is CASSNPGVTEAFF. The sequenced DNA is TGTGCCAGCAGTAACCCAGGGGTCACTGAAGCTTTCTTT. The chain is encoded by TRBV28 joined to TRBJ1-1, and the D gene may be TRBD1, 6 bases matching. Reading the germline V gene gives CDR1 MDHEN and CDR2 SYDVKM. V and J are truncated by 5 bases and 4 bases respectively, leaving an intervening sequence of 11 bases. The CDR3 covers 13 residues, taking in both the cysteine and the phenylalanine. CDR3 DNA is the only sequence kept; it has 39 bases, read in frame from the first base.